This T cell receptor beta chain appears in the sequencing data of a study of blood T cells in healthy people across ages. This clonotype has a single count. The use of a sample-barcoded 5' primer and a J-beta primer mix characterized a second PCR of about 7 to 12 cycles. In TCRdb, the 5' RACE reads were re-called with MiXCR into one record per CDR3 protein. There are 1.5 million to 2 million distinct CDR3 sequences in the sample; 28% occur only once, and about 8% lies in the top ten. At least 5 micrograms of total RNA were extracted per sample. V gave up 8 bases and J gave up 1 base, with 12 bases separating them. This CDR3 contains 14 residues. In germline, CDR1 is MNHNY, CDR2 SVGAGI (reference sequence).

This chain joins TRBV6-6 and TRBJ1-5, with D tentatively TRBD1 (5 bases). The sequence came from a woman aged 25 to 39 in good health. The sequenced sample consisted of blood. The CDR3, as DNA: TGTGCCAGCGACAAGGGGATGAGCAATCAGCCCCAGCATTTT. Its translation: CASDKGMSNQPQHF.